These T cell receptor beta chains were read from a single sample in a study of PD-L1 blockade in urothelial cancer. Produced via immunoSEQ multiplex PCR; TCRdb's table is partial and in-frame only. The table shows around 100,000 clones, with over 75% occurring only once. The sample here was PBMCs, taken around atezolizumab (anti-PD-L1) treatment. These receptors were obtained from a man aged 50 to 60 with urothelial cancer. Both conserved end residues are part of each CDR3. The D gene is left open where the match is weak. A row's size may be missing; if present it is once, few, many or a size class.

v_call: TRBV7-2
clone_size: .
j_call: TRBJ2-5
d_call: TRBD2
cdr3_aa: CASSSRLAGAETQYF
cdr3_nt: TGTGCCAGCAGCTCCCGGCTAGCGGGAGCGGAGACCCAGTACTTC

v_call: TRBV5-1
clone_size: .
j_call: TRBJ2-5
d_call: TRBD2
cdr3_aa: CASSFTTSGSNQETQYF
cdr3_nt: TGCGCCAGCAGCTTTACAACTAGCGGGAGTAACCAAGAGACCCAGTACTTC

v_call: TRBV7-3
clone_size: few
j_call: TRBJ2-2
d_call: TRBD1
cdr3_aa: CASSLGQGGTGELFF
cdr3_nt: TGTGCCAGCAGCTTAGGACAGGGTGGGACCGGGGAGCTGTTTTTT

v_call: TRBV28
clone_size: once
j_call: TRBJ1-1
d_call: TRBD1
cdr3_aa: CASLSVGDRGRLTEAFF
cdr3_nt: TGTGCCAGTCTAAGTGTTGGGGACAGGGGGCGATTAACTGAAGCTTTCTTT

v_call: TRBV27
clone_size: .
j_call: TRBJ1-5
d_call: TRBD1
cdr3_aa: CASSLRQGRQPQHF
cdr3_nt: TGTGCCAGCAGTTTAAGACAGGGCCGTCAGCCCCAGCATTTT

v_call: TRBV6-1
clone_size: .
j_call: TRBJ1-2
d_call: TRBD1
cdr3_aa: CASSEVLSGTAYGYTF
cdr3_nt: TGTGCCAGCAGTGAAGTACTATCCGGGACAGCCTATGGCTACACCTTC

v_call: TRBV28
clone_size: .
j_call: TRBJ2-1
d_call: .
cdr3_aa: CASSSGAWTTYNEQFF
cdr3_nt: TGTGCCAGCAGCTCAGGAGCCTGGACTACCTACAATGAGCAGTTCTTC

v_call: TRBV5-1
clone_size: .
j_call: TRBJ2-1
d_call: TRBD2
cdr3_aa: CASSSALAGYNEQFF
cdr3_nt: TGCGCCAGCAGCTCAGCGCTAGCGGGATACAATGAGCAGTTCTTC

v_call: TRBV5-6
clone_size: .
j_call: TRBJ1-3
d_call: TRBD1
cdr3_aa: CASNRQGGGNTIYF
cdr3_nt: TGTGCCAGCAACCGACAGGGAGGTGGAAACACCATATATTTT

v_call: TRBV5-4
clone_size: .
j_call: TRBJ2-7
d_call: TRBD2
cdr3_aa: CASSGLGPYEQYF
cdr3_nt: TGTGCCAGCTCGGGACTAGGCCCCTACGAGCAGTACTTC

v_call: TRBV9
clone_size: once
j_call: TRBJ2-1
d_call: TRBD2
cdr3_aa: CASSATSGSYNEQFF
cdr3_nt: TGTGCCAGCAGCGCTACTAGCGGGTCGTACAATGAGCAGTTCTTC

v_call: TRBV6-1
clone_size: .
j_call: TRBJ2-1
d_call: .
cdr3_aa: CASSLPGKLNEQFF
cdr3_nt: TGTGCCAGCAGCCTGCCCGGTAAGCTCAATGAGCAGTTCTTC

v_call: TRBV6-5
clone_size: .
j_call: TRBJ1-5
d_call: TRBD1
cdr3_aa: CASSYGQGNQPQHF
cdr3_nt: TGTGCCAGCAGTTACGGACAGGGTAATCAGCCCCAGCATTTT

v_call: TRBV15
clone_size: .
j_call: TRBJ1-2
d_call: .
cdr3_aa: CATSRDGGVGIYGYTF
cdr3_nt: TGTGCCACCAGCAGAGATGGCGGGGTGGGGATCTATGGCTACACCTTC

v_call: TRBV5-1
clone_size: .
j_call: TRBJ2-5
d_call: .
cdr3_aa: CASSFNSRIFRETQYF
cdr3_nt: TGCGCCAGCAGCTTTAACTCTCGAATCTTCAGGGAGACCCAGTACTTC

v_call: TRBV5-5
clone_size: .
j_call: TRBJ2-5
d_call: TRBD2
cdr3_aa: CASSQLAGGAETQYF
cdr3_nt: TGTGCCAGCAGCCAATTAGCGGGAGGGGCGGAGACCCAGTACTTC

v_call: TRBV7-2
clone_size: .
j_call: TRBJ1-2
d_call: .
cdr3_aa: CASSLSQGDYGYTF
cdr3_nt: TGTGCCAGCAGCTTAAGTCAGGGCGACTATGGCTACACCTTC

v_call: TRBV11-2
clone_size: .
j_call: TRBJ2-7
d_call: TRBD1
cdr3_aa: CASSRIDRGPYEQYF
cdr3_nt: TGTGCCAGCAGCCGTATCGACAGGGGGCCCTACGAGCAGTACTTC

v_call: TRBV11-2
clone_size: .
j_call: TRBJ1-6
d_call: TRBD1
cdr3_aa: CASSRTGANSPLHF
cdr3_nt: TGTGCCAGCAGCAGGACAGGGGCTAATTCACCCCTCCACTTT

v_call: TRBV7-8
clone_size: once
j_call: TRBJ1-5
d_call: .
cdr3_aa: CASSFTGITQPQHF
cdr3_nt: TGTGCCAGCAGCTTTACAGGAATCACACAGCCCCAGCATTTT

v_call: TRBV28
clone_size: .
j_call: TRBJ1-5
d_call: .
cdr3_aa: CASTPGDQPQHF
cdr3_nt: TGTGCCAGCACCCCCGGAGATCAGCCCCAGCATTTT

v_call: TRBV9
clone_size: .
j_call: TRBJ2-1
d_call: .
cdr3_aa: CASSVELGHGHEQFF
cdr3_nt: TGTGCCAGCAGCGTAGAACTAGGGCATGGGCATGAGCAGTTCTTC

v_call: TRBV9
clone_size: .
j_call: TRBJ2-2
d_call: .
cdr3_aa: CASQMGGDTGELFF
cdr3_nt: TGTGCCAGCCAAATGGGAGGTGACACCGGGGAGCTGTTTTTT

v_call: TRBV7-3
clone_size: .
j_call: TRBJ1-1
d_call: .
cdr3_aa: CASSRGPGMNTEAFF
cdr3_nt: TGTGCCAGCAGCCGAGGCCCGGGGATGAACACTGAAGCTTTCTTT

v_call: TRBV18
clone_size: .
j_call: TRBJ2-7
d_call: TRBD1
cdr3_aa: CASSPRAQGAHEQYF
cdr3_nt: TGTGCCAGCTCACCACGCGCACAGGGGGCCCACGAGCAGTACTTC

v_call: TRBV6-6
clone_size: .
j_call: TRBJ1-1
d_call: .
cdr3_aa: CASSYSMSNTEAFF
cdr3_nt: TGTGCCAGCAGTTACTCTATGTCGAACACTGAAGCTTTCTTT

v_call: TRBV7-9
clone_size: .
j_call: TRBJ2-7
d_call: .
cdr3_aa: CASSLETSRSSYEQYF
cdr3_nt: TGTGCCAGCAGCTTAGAAACTAGCAGGAGCTCCTACGAGCAGTACTTC

v_call: TRBV6-1
clone_size: .
j_call: TRBJ1-2
d_call: TRBD1
cdr3_aa: CASSDGRTGDGYTF
cdr3_nt: TGTGCCAGCAGTGATGGCAGGACAGGTGATGGCTACACCTTC

v_call: TRBV7-2
clone_size: few
j_call: TRBJ2-1
d_call: TRBD2
cdr3_aa: CASSLVLAGGTYNEQFF
cdr3_nt: TGTGCCAGCAGCTTAGTCCTAGCGGGAGGTACCTACAATGAGCAGTTCTTC

v_call: TRBV5-6
clone_size: .
j_call: TRBJ1-2
d_call: .
cdr3_aa: CASSSEFYYQYGYTF
cdr3_nt: TGTGCCAGCAGCTCCGAATTTTACTATCAATATGGCTACACCTTC

v_call: TRBV30
clone_size: .
j_call: TRBJ1-6
d_call: .
cdr3_aa: CAWSRGHNSPLHF
cdr3_nt: TGTGCCTGGAGTCGCGGGCATAATTCACCCCTCCACTTT

v_call: TRBV19
clone_size: .
j_call: TRBJ2-7
d_call: .
cdr3_aa: CASIEPPAGGQCISYEQYF
cdr3_nt: TGTGCCAGTATCGAACCCCCGGCTGGAGGACAGTGCATCTCCTACGAGCAGTACTTC

v_call: TRBV6-1
clone_size: .
j_call: TRBJ1-1
d_call: TRBD1
cdr3_aa: CASSEAYRGGEAFF
cdr3_nt: TGTGCCAGCAGTGAAGCGTACAGGGGTGGTGAAGCTTTCTTT

v_call: TRBV18
clone_size: .
j_call: TRBJ1-1
d_call: .
cdr3_aa: CASSPGGGSRDFF
cdr3_nt: TGTGCCAGCTCACCTGGAGGAGGCTCACGGGATTTCTTT

v_call: TRBV30
clone_size: .
j_call: TRBJ1-3
d_call: TRBD1
cdr3_aa: CGGSKDRINTIYF
cdr3_nt: TGTGGCGGGTCCAAGGACAGGATAAACACCATATATTTT

v_call: TRBV7-9
clone_size: .
j_call: TRBJ1-2
d_call: .
cdr3_aa: CASSFEGSNYGYTF
cdr3_nt: TGTGCCAGCAGCTTCGAGGGATCTAACTATGGCTACACCTTC

v_call: TRBV2
clone_size: .
j_call: TRBJ1-5
d_call: TRBD1
cdr3_aa: CASRGTGRLSNQPQHF
cdr3_nt: TGTGCCAGCAGGGGGACAGGGCGTTTGAGCAATCAGCCCCAGCATTTT

v_call: TRBV9
clone_size: .
j_call: TRBJ2-1
d_call: .
cdr3_aa: CASSPGVNEQFF
cdr3_nt: TGTGCCAGCAGCCCGGGAGTCAATGAGCAGTTCTTC

v_call: TRBV5-4
clone_size: .
j_call: TRBJ2-5
d_call: .
cdr3_aa: CASSLGRFGEGMWETQYF
cdr3_nt: TGTGCCAGCAGCTTGGGTCGTTTCGGGGAAGGAATGTGGGAGACCCAGTACTTC

v_call: TRBV7-2
clone_size: once
j_call: TRBJ2-6
d_call: .
cdr3_aa: CASSLGSSGANVLTF
cdr3_nt: TGTGCCAGCAGCTTAGGGAGCTCTGGGGCCAACGTCCTGACTTTC

v_call: TRBV6-6
clone_size: .
j_call: TRBJ1-1
d_call: .
cdr3_aa: CASTYGRGNTEAFF
cdr3_nt: TGTGCCAGTACTTATGGGAGGGGGAACACTGAAGCTTTCTTT

v_call: TRBV11-2
clone_size: .
j_call: TRBJ2-5
d_call: TRBD2
cdr3_aa: CASSLTRGLAGETQYF
cdr3_nt: TGTGCCAGCAGCCTGACCAGGGGACTAGCGGGAGAGACCCAGTACTTC

v_call: TRBV12-5
clone_size: once
j_call: TRBJ2-6
d_call: TRBD1
cdr3_aa: CASGLPGTGISSGANVLTF
cdr3_nt: TGTGCTAGTGGTTTACCCGGGACAGGGATTTCCTCTGGGGCCAACGTCCTGACTTTC

v_call: TRBV5-5
clone_size: .
j_call: TRBJ2-3
d_call: .
cdr3_aa: CASSLSRGADTQYF
cdr3_nt: TGTGCCAGCAGCTTGTCCAGGGGGGCGGATACGCAGTATTTT

v_call: TRBV30
clone_size: few
j_call: TRBJ1-2
d_call: .
cdr3_aa: CAWSWLRGYTF
cdr3_nt: TGTGCCTGGAGTTGGCTCCGTGGCTACACCTTC

v_call: TRBV19
clone_size: once
j_call: TRBJ1-5
d_call: TRBD1
cdr3_aa: CASSIGVGQGILLGNQPQHF
cdr3_nt: TGTGCCAGTAGTATAGGGGTAGGACAGGGGATCCTTCTTGGCAATCAGCCCCAGCATTTT